What follows describes a single TCR beta chain. As yet, its antigen is unknown. This record comes from a study of T cell repertoires in cytomegalovirus infection. About the study: Peptides in the study included HLA-C-restricted and HLA-B-restricted CMV epitopes. Evidence of both CMV infection and a matching HLA type came from public TCR beta signatures.

TCRdb recomputed calls from the reads with MiXCR, one row per CDR3 protein. The sample lists 250,000 to 300,000 distinct CDR3 sequences, approximately 22% occurring once. There are 13 residues in the CDR3. J lost 3 bases, V lost 4 bases, and 0 bases had no gene match. Germline V lookup: CDR1 ENHRY, CDR2 SYGVKD. Findings and caveats of the study: In two of eight donors, the top clonotype was HLA-C-restricted CMV-specific.

V usage is TRBV10-3 and J usage is TRBJ2-7; TRBD1 agrees at 10 bases. Here the sequenced sample was cultured PBMCs, taken from culture after CMV antigen stimulation. This TCR was recovered from a human donor in good health (CMV status not recorded). Some clones in this sample may be carry-over from other donors' samples. The CDR3, as DNA: TGTGCCATCAGTGGGGACAGGGGCTACGAGCAGTACTTC. This translates into CAISGDRGYEQYF.